Below, one T cell receptor (beta chain) is given with its context. Trimming shortened V by 6 bases and J by 1 base, and 12 bases separated the two germline ends. This CDR3 contains 13 residues. CDR1 is SQVTM and CDR2 is ANQGSEA in the germline V gene. This entry comes from a study of blood T cell repertoires in COVID-19. Clones were sequenced by immunoSEQ multiplex PCR, and TCRdb holds only the in-frame ones, with some missing. The table has 90,000 to 110,000 clones, 80% seen once. The chain carries TRBV29-1 and TRBJ1-2; unclear D gene. The sequencing sample was made of peripheral blood. The clonotype comes from a human donor in a cohort sampled during active or convalescent COVID-19. The CDR3 nucleotides are TGCAGCGTCCTACGGGGAGATAACTATGGCTACACCTTC. This gives the protein CSVLRGDNYGYTF. Combining the CDR3 with reference TRBV29-1 and TRBJ1-2 gives the whole variable domain SAVISQKPSRDICQRGTSLTIQCQVDSQVTMMFWYRQQPGQSLTLIATANQGSEATYESGFVIDKFPISRPNLTFSTLTVSNMSPEDSSIYLCSVLRGDNYGYTFGSGTRLTVV.